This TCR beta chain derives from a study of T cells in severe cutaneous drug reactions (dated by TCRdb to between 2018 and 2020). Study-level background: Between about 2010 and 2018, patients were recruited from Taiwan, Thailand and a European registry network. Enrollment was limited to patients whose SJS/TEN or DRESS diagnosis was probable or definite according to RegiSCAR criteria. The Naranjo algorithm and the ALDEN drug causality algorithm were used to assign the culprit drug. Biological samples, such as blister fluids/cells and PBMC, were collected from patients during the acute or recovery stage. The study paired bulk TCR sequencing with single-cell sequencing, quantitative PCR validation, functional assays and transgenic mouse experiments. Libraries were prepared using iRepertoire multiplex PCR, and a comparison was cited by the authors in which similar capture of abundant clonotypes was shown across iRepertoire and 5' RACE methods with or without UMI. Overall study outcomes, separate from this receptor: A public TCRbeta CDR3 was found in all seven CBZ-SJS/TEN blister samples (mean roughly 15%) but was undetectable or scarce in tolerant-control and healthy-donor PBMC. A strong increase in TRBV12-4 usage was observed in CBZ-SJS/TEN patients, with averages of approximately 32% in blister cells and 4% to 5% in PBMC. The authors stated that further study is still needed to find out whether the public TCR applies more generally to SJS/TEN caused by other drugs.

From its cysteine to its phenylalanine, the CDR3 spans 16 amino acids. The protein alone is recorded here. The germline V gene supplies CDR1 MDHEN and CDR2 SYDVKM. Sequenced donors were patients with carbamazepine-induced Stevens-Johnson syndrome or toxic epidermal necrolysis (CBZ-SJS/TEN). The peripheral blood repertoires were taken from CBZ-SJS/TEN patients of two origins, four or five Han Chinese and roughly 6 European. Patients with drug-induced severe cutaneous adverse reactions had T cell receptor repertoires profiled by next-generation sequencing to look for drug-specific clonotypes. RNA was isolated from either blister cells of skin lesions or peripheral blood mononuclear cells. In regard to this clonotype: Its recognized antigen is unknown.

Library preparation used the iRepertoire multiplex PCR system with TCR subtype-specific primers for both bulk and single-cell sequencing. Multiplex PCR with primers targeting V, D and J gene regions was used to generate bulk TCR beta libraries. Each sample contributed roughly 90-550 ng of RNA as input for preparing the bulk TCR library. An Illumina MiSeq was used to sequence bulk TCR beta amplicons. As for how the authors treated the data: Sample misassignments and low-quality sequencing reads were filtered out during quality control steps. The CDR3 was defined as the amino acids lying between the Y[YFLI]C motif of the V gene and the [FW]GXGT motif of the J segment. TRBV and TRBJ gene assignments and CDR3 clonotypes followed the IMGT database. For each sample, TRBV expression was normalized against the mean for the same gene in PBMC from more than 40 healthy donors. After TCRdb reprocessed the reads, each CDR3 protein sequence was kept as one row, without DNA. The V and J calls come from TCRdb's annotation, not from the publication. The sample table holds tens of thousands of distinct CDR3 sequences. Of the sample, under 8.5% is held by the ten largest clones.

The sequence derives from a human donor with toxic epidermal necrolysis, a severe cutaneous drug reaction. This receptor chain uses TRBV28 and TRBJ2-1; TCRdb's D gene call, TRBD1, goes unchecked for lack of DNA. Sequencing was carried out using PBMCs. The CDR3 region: CASSFNGGSSYNEQFF.